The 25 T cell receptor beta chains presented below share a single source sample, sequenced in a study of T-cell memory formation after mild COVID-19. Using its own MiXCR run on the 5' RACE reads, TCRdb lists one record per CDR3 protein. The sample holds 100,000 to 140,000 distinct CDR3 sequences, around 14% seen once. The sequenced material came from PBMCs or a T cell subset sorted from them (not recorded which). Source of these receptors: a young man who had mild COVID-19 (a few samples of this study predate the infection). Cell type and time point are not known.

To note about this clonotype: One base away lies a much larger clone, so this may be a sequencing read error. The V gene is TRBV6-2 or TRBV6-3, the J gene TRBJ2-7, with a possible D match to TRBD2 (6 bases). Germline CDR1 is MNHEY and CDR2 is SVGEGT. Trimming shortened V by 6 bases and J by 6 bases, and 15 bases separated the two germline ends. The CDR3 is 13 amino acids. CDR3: CASSLGGDVEQYV. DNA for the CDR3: TGTGCCAGCAGCCTCGGAGGGGACGTCGAGCAGTACGTC.

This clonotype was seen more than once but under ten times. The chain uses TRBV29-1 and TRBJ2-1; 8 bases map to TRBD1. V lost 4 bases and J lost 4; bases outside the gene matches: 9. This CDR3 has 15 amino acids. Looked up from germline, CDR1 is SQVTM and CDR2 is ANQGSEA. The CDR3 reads CSVVSGQEIYNEQFF. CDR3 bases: TGCAGCGTTGTCTCGGGACAGGAGATTTACAATGAGCAGTTCTTC.

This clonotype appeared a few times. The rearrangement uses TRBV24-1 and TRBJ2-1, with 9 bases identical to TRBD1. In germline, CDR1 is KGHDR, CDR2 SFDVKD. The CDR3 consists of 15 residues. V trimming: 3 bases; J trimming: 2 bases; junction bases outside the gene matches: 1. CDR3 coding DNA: TGTGCCACCAGTGATAGACAGGGGGCCTACAATGAGCAGTTCTTC. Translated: CATSDRQGAYNEQFF.

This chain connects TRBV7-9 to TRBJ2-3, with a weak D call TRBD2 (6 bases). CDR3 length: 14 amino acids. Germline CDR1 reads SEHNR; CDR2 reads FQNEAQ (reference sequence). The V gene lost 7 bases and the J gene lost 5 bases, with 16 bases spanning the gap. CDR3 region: CASNPAGYEDTQYF. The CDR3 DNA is TGTGCCAGCAACCCGGCGGGGTATGAAGATACGCAGTATTTT.

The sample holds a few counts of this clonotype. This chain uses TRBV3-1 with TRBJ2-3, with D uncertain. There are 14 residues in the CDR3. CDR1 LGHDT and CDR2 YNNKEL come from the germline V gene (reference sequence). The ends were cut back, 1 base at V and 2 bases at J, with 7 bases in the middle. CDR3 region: CASSQGWNTDTQYF. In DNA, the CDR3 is TGTGCCAGCAGCCAAGGATGGAACACAGATACGCAGTATTTT.

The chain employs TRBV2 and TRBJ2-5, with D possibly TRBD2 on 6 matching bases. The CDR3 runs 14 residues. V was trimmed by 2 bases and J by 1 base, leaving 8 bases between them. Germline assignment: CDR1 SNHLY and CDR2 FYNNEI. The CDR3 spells CASSELAAQETQYF. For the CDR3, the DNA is TGTGCCAGCAGTGAATTAGCGGCCCAAGAGACCCAGTACTTC.

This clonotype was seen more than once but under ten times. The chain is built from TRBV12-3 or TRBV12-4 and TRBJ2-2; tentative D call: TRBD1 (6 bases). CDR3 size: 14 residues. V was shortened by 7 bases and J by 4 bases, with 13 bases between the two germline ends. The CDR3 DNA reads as TGTGCCAGCACCCCGCAGGGGACCACCGGGGAGCTGTTTTTT. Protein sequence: CASTPQGTTGELFF.

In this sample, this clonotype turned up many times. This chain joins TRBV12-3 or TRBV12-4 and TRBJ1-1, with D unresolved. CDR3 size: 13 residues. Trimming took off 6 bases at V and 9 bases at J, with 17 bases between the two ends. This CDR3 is CASSRVVDQKAFF. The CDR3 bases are TGTGCCAGCAGCCGGGTGGTGGACCAAAAAGCTTTCTTT.

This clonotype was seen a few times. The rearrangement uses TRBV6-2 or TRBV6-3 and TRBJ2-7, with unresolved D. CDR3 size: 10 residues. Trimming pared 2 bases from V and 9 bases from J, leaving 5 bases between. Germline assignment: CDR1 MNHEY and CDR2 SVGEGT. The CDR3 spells CASSYRGQYV. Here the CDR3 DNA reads TGTGCCAGCAGTTACAGAGGGCAGTACGTC.

The chain's CDR3 is CASRPPPGQGRTYEQYF. The CDR3 DNA is TGTGCCAGCAGACCCCCGCCGGGACAGGGAAGGACCTACGAGCAGTACTTC. The chain employs TRBV7-2 and TRBJ2-7, with 9 bases fitting TRBD1. The CDR3 spans 17 residues. The ends lost 6 bases at V and 2 bases at J; junction bases unmatched: 14. Germline CDR1 is SGHTA and CDR2 is FQGNSA. The full variable domain, rest sourced from reference TRBV7-2 and TRBJ2-7, is GAGVSQSPSNKVTEKGKDVELRCDPISGHTALYWYRQSLGQGLEFLIYFQGNSAPDKSGLPSDRFSAERTGGSVSTLTIQRTQQEDSAVYLCASRPPPGQGRTYEQYFGPGTRLTVT.

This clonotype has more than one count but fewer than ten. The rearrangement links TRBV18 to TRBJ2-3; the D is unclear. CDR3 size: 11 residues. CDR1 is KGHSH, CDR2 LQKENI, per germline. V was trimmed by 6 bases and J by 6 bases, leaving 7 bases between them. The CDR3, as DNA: TGTGCCAGCTCCGGTATGGATACGCAGTATTTT. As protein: CASSGMDTQYF.

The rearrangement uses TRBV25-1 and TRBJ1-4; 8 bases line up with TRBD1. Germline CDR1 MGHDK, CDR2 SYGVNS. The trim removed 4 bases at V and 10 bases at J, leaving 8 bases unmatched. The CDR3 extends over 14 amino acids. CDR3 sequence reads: CASSGGQAWPKLFF. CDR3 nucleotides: TGTGCCAGCAGTGGGGGACAGGCGTGGCCAAAACTGTTTTTT.

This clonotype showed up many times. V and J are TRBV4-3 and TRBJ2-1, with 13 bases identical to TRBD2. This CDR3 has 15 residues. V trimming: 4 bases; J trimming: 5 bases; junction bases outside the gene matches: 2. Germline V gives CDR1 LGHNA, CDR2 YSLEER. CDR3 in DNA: TGCGCCAGCAGCCCCGGACTAGCGGGAGACAATGAGCAGTTCTTC. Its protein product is CASSPGLAGDNEQFF.

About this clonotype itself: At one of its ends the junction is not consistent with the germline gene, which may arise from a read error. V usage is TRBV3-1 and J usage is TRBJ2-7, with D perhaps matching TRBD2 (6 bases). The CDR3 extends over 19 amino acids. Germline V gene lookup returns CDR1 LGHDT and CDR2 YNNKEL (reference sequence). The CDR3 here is CAISQVTLGGMGGPYEQYF. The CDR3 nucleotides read TGTGCCATCAGCCAAGTCACCCTCGGGGGAATGGGAGGTCCCTACGAGCAGTACTTC.

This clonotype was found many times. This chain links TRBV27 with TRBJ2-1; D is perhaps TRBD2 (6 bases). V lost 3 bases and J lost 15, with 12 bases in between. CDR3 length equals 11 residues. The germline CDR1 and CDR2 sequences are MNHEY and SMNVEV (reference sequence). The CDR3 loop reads CASSLKGRPFF. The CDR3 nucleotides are TGTGCCAGCAGTTTGAAGGGGAGGCCGTTCTTC.

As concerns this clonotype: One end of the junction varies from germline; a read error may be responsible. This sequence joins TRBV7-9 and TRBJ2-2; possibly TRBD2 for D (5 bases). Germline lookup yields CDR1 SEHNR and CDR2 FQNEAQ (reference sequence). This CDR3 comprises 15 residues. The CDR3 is CASSLAIDPRGELFF. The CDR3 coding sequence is TGTGCCAGCAGCCTAGCTATTGACCCGAGGGGGGAGCTGTTTTTT.

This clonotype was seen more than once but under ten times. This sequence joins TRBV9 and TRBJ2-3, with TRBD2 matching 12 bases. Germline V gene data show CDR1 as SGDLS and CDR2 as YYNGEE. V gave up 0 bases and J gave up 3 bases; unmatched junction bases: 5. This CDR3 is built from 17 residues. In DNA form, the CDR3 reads TGTGCCAGCAGCGTAGAAGGGGGGACTAGCGGGACAGATACGCAGTATTTT. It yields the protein CASSVEGGTSGTDTQYF.

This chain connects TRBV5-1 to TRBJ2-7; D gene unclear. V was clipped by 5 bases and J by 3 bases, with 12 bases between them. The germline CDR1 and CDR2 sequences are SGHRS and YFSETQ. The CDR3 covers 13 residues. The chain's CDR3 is CASREGVFYEQYF. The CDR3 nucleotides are TGCGCCAGCAGAGAAGGCGTCTTCTACGAGCAGTACTTC.

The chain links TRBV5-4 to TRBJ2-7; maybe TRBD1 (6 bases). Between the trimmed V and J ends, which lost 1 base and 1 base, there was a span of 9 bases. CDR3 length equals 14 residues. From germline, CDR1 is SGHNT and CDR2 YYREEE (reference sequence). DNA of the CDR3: TGTGCCAGCAGCTTGCCTGGACAGTCCTACGAGCAGTACTTC. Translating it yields CASSLPGQSYEQYF.

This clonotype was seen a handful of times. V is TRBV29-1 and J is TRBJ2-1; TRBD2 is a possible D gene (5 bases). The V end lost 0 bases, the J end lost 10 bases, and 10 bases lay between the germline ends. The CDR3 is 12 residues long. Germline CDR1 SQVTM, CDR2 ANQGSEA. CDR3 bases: TGCAGCGTTGAAGATCACGGGGTCGAGCAGTTCTTC. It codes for CSVEDHGVEQFF.

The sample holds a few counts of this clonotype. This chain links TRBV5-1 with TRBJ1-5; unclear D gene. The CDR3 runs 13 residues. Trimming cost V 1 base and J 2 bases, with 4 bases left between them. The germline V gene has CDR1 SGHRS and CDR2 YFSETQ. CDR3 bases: TGCGCCAGCAGCTTGTTGGGCAATCAGCCCCAGCATTTT. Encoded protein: CASSLLGNQPQHF.

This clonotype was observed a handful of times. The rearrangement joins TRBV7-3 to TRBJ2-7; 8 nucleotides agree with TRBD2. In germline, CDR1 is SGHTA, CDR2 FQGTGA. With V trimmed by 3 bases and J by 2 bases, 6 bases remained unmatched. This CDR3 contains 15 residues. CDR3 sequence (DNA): TGTGCCAGCAGCTTGTTTGTCGGGAGGGCCTACGAGCAGTACTTC. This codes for CASSLFVGRAYEQYF.

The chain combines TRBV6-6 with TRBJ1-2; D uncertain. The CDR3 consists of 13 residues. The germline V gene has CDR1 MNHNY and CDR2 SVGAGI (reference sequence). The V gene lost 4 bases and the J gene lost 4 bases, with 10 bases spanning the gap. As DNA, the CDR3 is TGTGCCAGCAGTTCAACGTACAGCTATGGCTACACCTTC. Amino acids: CASSSTYSYGYTF.

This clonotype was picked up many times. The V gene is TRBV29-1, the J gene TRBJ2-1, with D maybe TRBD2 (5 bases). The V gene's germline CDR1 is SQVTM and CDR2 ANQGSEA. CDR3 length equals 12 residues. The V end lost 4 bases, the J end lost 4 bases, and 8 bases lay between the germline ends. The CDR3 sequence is CSVAGIYNEQFF. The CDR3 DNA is TGCAGCGTTGCGGGGATATACAATGAGCAGTTCTTC.

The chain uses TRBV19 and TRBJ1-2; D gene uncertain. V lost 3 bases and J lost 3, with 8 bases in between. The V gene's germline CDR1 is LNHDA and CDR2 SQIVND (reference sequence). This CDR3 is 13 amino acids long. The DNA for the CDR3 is TGTGCCAGTAGTATTAGGCTGGACTATGGCTACACCTTC. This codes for CASSIRLDYGYTF.